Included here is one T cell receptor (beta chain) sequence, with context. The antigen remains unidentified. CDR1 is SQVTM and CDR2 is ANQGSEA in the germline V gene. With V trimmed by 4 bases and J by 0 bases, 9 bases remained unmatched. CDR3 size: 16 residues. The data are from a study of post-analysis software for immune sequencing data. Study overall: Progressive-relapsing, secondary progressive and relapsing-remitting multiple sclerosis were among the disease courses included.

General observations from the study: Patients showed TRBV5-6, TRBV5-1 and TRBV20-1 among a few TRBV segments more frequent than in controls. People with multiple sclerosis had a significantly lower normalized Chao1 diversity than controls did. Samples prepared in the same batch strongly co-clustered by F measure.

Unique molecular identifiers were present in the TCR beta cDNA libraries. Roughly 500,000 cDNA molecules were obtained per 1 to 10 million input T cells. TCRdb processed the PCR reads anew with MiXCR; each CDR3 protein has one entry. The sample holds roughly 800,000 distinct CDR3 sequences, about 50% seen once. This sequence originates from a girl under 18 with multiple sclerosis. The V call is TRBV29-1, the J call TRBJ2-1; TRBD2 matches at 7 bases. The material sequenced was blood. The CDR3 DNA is TGCAGCGTTGTTCTAGCGGAGCTTGGCTCCTACAATGAGCAGTTCTTC. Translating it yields CSVVLAELGSYNEQFF.